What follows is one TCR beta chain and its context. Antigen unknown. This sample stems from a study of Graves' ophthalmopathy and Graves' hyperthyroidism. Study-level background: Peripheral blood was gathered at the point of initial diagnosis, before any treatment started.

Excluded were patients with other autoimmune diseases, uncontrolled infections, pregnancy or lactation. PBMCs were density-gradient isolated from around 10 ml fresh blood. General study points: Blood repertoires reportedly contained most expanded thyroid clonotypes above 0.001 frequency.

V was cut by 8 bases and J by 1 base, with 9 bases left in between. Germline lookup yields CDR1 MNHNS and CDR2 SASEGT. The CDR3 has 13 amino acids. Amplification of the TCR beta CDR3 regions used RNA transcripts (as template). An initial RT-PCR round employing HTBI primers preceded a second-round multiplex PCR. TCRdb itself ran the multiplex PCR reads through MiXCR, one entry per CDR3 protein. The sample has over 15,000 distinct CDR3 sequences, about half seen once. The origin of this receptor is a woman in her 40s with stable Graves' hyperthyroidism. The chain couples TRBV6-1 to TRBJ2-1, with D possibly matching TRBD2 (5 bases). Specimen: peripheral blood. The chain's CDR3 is CASDRGSYNEQFF. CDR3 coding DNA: TGTGCCAGCGACCGGGGTTCCTACAATGAGCAGTTCTTC.